This is a list of T cell receptor beta chains from one sample in a study of blood T cell repertoires in COVID-19. Libraries were prepared by immunoSEQ multiplex PCR; TCRdb keeps only in-frame clonotypes and omits some of them. The profile covers roughly 180,000 clones, with around 90% appearing a single time and around 2.3% taken by the ten largest. The source material was PBMCs or T cells enriched from blood (not recorded which). Receptor source: a woman between 25 and 40 years old who had recovered from COVID-19. CDR3s include the opening cysteine and the closing phenylalanine or tryptophan. The D gene is left open where the match is weak. Clone size is stated in some rows and not others, as once, few, many or a class when expanded.

J gene	D gene	V gene	clone size	CDR3 protein	CDR3 DNA
TRBJ1-5	TRBD1	TRBV12-5	few	CASGSGQGFAQPQHF	TGTGCTAGTGGATCGGGACAGGGGTTTGCACAGCCCCAGCATTTT
TRBJ1-1	.	TRBV6-5	.	CASSYNPDTEAFF	TGTGCCAGCAGTTACAATCCGGACACTGAAGCTTTCTTT
TRBJ2-7	.	TRBV7-9	.	CASTQDQAPEIYEQYF	TGTGCCAGCACCCAAGACCAGGCACCGGAAATCTACGAGCAGTACTTC
TRBJ2-7	.	TRBV15	.	CATSRGAAGDDYEQYF	TGTGCCACCAGCAGAGGGGCGGCAGGGGACGACTACGAGCAGTACTTC
TRBJ2-7	TRBD1	TRBV7-9	.	CASSLQQGAHEQYF	TGTGCCAGCAGCTTACAACAGGGGGCTCACGAGCAGTACTTC
TRBJ2-1	TRBD2	TRBV9	.	CASSVTSGGNEQFF	TGTGCCAGCAGCGTAACTAGCGGGGGCAATGAGCAGTTCTTC
TRBJ1-6	.	TRBV3-1/TRBV3-2	once	CASSQDRPGDSPLHF	TGTGCCAGCAGCCAAGATAGGCCCGGGGATTCACCCCTCCACTTT
TRBJ2-7	TRBD1	TRBV11-3	.	CASSLEGTGGGDEQYF	TGTGCCAGCAGCCTCGAAGGGACAGGGGGCGGGGACGAGCAGTACTTC
TRBJ1-1	.	TRBV7-9	.	CASSSPGVGTEAFF	TGTGCCAGCAGCTCCCCGGGGGTGGGGACTGAAGCTTTCTTT
TRBJ2-1	TRBD2	TRBV6-5	.	CASSLAGGPNNEQFF	TGTGCCAGCAGTTTAGCGGGAGGGCCCAATAATGAGCAGTTCTTC
TRBJ1-2	.	TRBV6-5	.	CASSQGSGGYTF	TGTGCCAGCAGTCAGGGCTCTGGTGGCTACACCTTC
TRBJ2-7	.	TRBV7-2	once	CASSLRDSSYEQYF	TGTGCCAGCAGCTTACGAGACAGCTCCTACGAGCAGTACTTC
TRBJ1-1	.	TRBV12-3/TRBV12-4	.	CASRQDPGTEAFF	TGTGCCAGCAGACAGGACCCGGGCACTGAAGCTTTCTTT
TRBJ2-1	TRBD2	TRBV4-3	.	CASSQRLAGGPGNEQFF	TGCGCCAGCAGCCAAAGACTAGCGGGAGGGCCAGGAAATGAGCAGTTCTTC
TRBJ1-1	.	TRBV27	.	CASSSPQGGEAFF	TGTGCCAGCAGTTCACCCCAGGGAGGAGAAGCTTTCTTT
TRBJ1-2	TRBD1	TRBV2	.	CASRETGTHYGYTF	TGTGCCAGCAGGGAGACAGGGACCCACTATGGCTACACCTTC
TRBJ1-2	.	TRBV7-3	.	CASSLSGSNYGYTF	TGTGCCAGCAGCTTAAGCGGCAGTAACTATGGCTACACCTTC
TRBJ2-1	TRBD2	TRBV19	.	CASRTRNPGTSVNEQFF	TGTGCCAGTAGAACCCGAAACCCCGGGACTAGCGTCAATGAGCAGTTCTTC
TRBJ2-2	TRBD2	TRBV14	few	CASSQEIAGNTGELFF	TGTGCCAGCAGCCAAGAGATAGCGGGGAACACCGGGGAGCTGTTTTTT
TRBJ1-1	.	TRBV4-2	.	CASSQVRSGPNTEAFF	TGTGCCAGCAGCCAAGTTCGGTCAGGGCCGAACACTGAAGCTTTCTTT
TRBJ2-6	.	TRBV6-5	.	CATVSSGANVLTF	TGTGCCACGGTATCCTCTGGGGCCAACGTCCTGACTTTC
TRBJ1-1	.	TRBV7-2	.	CASSPDSMNTEAFF	TGTGCCAGCAGCCCTGACAGTATGAACACTGAAGCTTTCTTT
TRBJ1-5	.	TRBV24-1	.	CATSDFASPWPQHF	TGTGCCACCAGTGATTTTGCGAGCCCCTGGCCCCAGCATTTT
TRBJ2-3	TRBD2	TRBV3-1/TRBV3-2	.	CASSPGAGVLTDTQYF	TGTGCCAGCAGCCCCGGAGCGGGAGTTTTAACAGATACGCAGTATTTT